Below are 21 T cell receptor beta chains sequenced from a single sample in a study of shared clonotypes between healthy human individuals. Here immunoSEQ multiplex PCR was the method, and the copy in TCRdb shows in-frame clones only, minus some. The repertoire includes millions of clones, roughly 91% of them detected once, and around 1.7% sits in the top ten. Terminally differentiated effector memory CD45RA+ cells were excluded by CCR7 positive selection of CD45RO-negative cells. Sample: naive CD8+ T cells from PBMCs. Source of these receptors: a man aged 18 to 29 in good health. Some clones in this sample may be carry-over from other donors' samples.

The chain joins TRBV9 to TRBJ2-2, with a possible D match to TRBD1 (6 bases). The CDR3 loop spans 16 amino acids. Germline V gives CDR1 SGDLS, CDR2 YYNGEE. Trimming removed 4 bases from V and 2 bases from J, with 15 bases in between. DNA of the CDR3: TGTGCCAGCAGCCCACGAAGGACAGCCAACACCGGGGAGCTGTTTTTT. This encodes CASSPRRTANTGELFF.

The gene calls are TRBV6-5 and TRBJ2-5, with 7 bases aligning to TRBD2. The CDR3 spans 11 residues. The J segment lost 10 bases and the V segment lost 6 bases, leaving 5 bases of the junction unmatched. Per germline, CDR1 MNHEY and CDR2 SVGAGI. Written as DNA, the CDR3 is TGTGCCAGCAGCGTTGGGAGGGACCAGTACTTC. The encoded protein is CASSVGRDQYF.

The CDR3 region is CASSYGDYNQPQHF. The DNA for the CDR3 is TGTGCCAGCAGTTATGGAGATTACAATCAGCCCCAGCATTTT. The genes are TRBV6-6 and TRBJ1-5, with D unresolved. This CDR3 spans 14 amino acids. V lost 3 bases and J 3 bases, leaving 9 bases between the germline ends. CDR1 MNHNY and CDR2 SVGAGI come from the germline V gene (reference sequence).

The gene calls are TRBV6-6 and TRBJ1-3, with TRBD1 matching over 7 bases. Germline trimming cut 7 bases from V and 2 bases from J; bases unmatched to any gene: 8. This CDR3 contains 15 residues. CDR1 and CDR2 from the germline V gene are MNHNY and SVGAGI (reference sequence). CDR3: CASNEYGTAGNTIYF. In DNA, the CDR3 is TGTGCCAGCAATGAATACGGGACAGCTGGAAACACCATATATTTT.

V is TRBV7-9 and J is TRBJ2-7; TRBD1 aligns across 8 bases. The CDR3 runs 14 residues. CDR1 and CDR2 from the germline V gene are SEHNR and FQNEAQ (reference sequence). Losses at the gene ends were 5 bases for V and 2 bases for J; bases not matched to a gene: 5. The CDR3 DNA reads as TGTGCCAGCAGCCCCTGGGGACAGGCCTACGAGCAGTACTTC. Its protein is CASSPWGQAYEQYF.

The chain couples TRBV28 to TRBJ2-5; D is perhaps TRBD2 (5 bases). This CDR3 contains 15 residues. Germline V gene data show CDR1 as MDHEN and CDR2 as SYDVKM. Trimming cost V 4 bases and J 0 bases, with 12 bases left between them. The CDR3 nucleotides read TGTGCCAGCAGTTCTATTTCGGACTACCAAGAGACCCAGTACTTC. Residues: CASSSISDYQETQYF.

This chain links TRBV2 with TRBJ2-7; D uncertain. The germline V gene encodes CDR1 SNHLY and CDR2 FYNNEI. Trimming left V 2 bases short and J 2 bases short, with 7 bases between. The CDR3 runs to 13 residues. The CDR3 nucleotides are TGTGCCAGCAGTGAAAACATTCCCTACGAGCAGTACTTC. This codes for CASSENIPYEQYF.

The J gene is TRBJ2-7, the V gene TRBV5-4, with a possible D match to TRBD1 (6 bases). V was clipped by 4 bases and J by 5 bases, with 13 bases between them. This CDR3 has 13 amino acids. Germline V gene lookup returns CDR1 SGHNT and CDR2 YYREEE (reference sequence). The DNA of the CDR3 is TGTGCCAGCAGCGCTTCCCAGGGGAACGAGCAGTACTTC. This translates into CASSASQGNEQYF.

The genes are TRBV7-9 and TRBJ2-5; weak D call: TRBD1 (5 bases). With 5 bases removed from V and 5 bases from J, the gap between germline ends came to 9 bases. CDR3 size: 12 residues. The germline V gene encodes CDR1 SEHNR and CDR2 FQNEAQ (reference sequence). Here the CDR3 DNA reads TGTGCCAGCAGCACTTCAGGGGAGACCCAGTACTTC. The encoded protein is CASSTSGETQYF.

This rearrangement joins TRBV7-6 to TRBJ1-4, with a possible D match to TRBD1 (5 bases). Trimming cost V 1 base and J 4 bases, with 13 bases left between them. This CDR3 is 16 amino acids long. Germline lookup yields CDR1 SGHVS and CDR2 FNYEAQ. The CDR3 region is CASSLVGPDRNEKLFF. DNA of the CDR3: TGTGCCAGCAGCTTAGTGGGGCCGGATCGTAATGAAAAACTGTTTTTT.

The chain joins TRBV18 to TRBJ2-5; D is perhaps TRBD1 (5 bases). The CDR3 covers 17 residues. With 2 bases removed from V and 2 bases from J, the gap between germline ends came to 18 bases. Germline V gives CDR1 KGHSH, CDR2 LQKENI. The CDR3, as DNA: TGTGCCAGCTCACCATTGAGTTCTCGACAGTTACAAGAGACCCAGTACTTC. Its translation is CASSPLSSRQLQETQYF.

The rearrangement links TRBV6-6 to TRBJ2-5; weak D call: TRBD2 (5 bases). V was clipped by 0 bases and J by 1 base, with 9 bases between them. The CDR3 length is 15 residues. Per germline, CDR1 MNHNY and CDR2 SVGAGI (reference sequence). The CDR3 here is CASSYSGLAQETQYF. The CDR3 bases are TGTGCCAGCAGTTACTCGGGTCTAGCCCAAGAGACCCAGTACTTC.

The chain recombines TRBV7-9 with TRBJ2-6; tentative D call: TRBD2 (6 bases). Per germline, CDR1 SEHNR and CDR2 FQNEAQ (reference sequence). Between the trimmed V and J ends, which lost 6 bases and 1 base, there was a span of 16 bases. The CDR3 has 17 amino acids. The chain's CDR3 is CASSLLLGGSGANVLTF. In DNA form, the CDR3 reads TGTGCCAGCAGTCTTCTCTTGGGGGGATCTGGGGCCAACGTCCTGACTTTC.

The chain carries TRBV7-9 and TRBJ2-1; 10 nucleotides match TRBD2. The germline CDR1 and CDR2 sequences are SEHNR and FQNEAQ (reference sequence). With V trimmed by 4 bases and J by 4 bases, 7 bases remained unmatched. The CDR3 consists of 16 residues. CDR3 protein: CASSSTAAGGYNEQFF. The CDR3 DNA is TGTGCCAGCAGCTCCACCGCAGCGGGAGGGTACAATGAGCAGTTCTTC.

A single count supports this clone. The DNA for the CDR3 is TGCAGCGTTGTTGAGTTTGGGGGCTACGAGCAGTACTTC. It translates to CSVVEFGGYEQYF. The chain is built from TRBV29-1 and TRBJ2-5; D is perhaps TRBD1 or TRBD2 (5 bases each). TRBJ2-7 explains the end of the DNA better; the J call may be wrong. The CDR3 has 13 amino acids. The germline V gene encodes CDR1 SQVTM and CDR2 ANQGSEA.

The chain recombines TRBV13 with TRBJ2-3; D call uncertain. Germline loops: CDR1 PRHDT, CDR2 FYEKMQ (reference sequence). CDR3 length: 18 residues. Trimming shortened V by 4 bases and J by 0 bases, and 20 bases separated the two germline ends. The CDR3 loop is CASSSPTDTTPSTDTQYF. CDR3 DNA sequence: TGTGCCAGCAGCTCCCCGACCGATACAACACCTAGCACAGATACGCAGTATTTT.

CDR3 nucleotides: TGCAGCGTTGAAGCAGGGAAAAGGGGGGGCACTGAAGCTTTCTTT. Translated, it gives CSVEAGKRGGTEAFF. This chain connects TRBV29-1 to TRBJ1-1, with a possible D match to TRBD1 (6 bases). V lost 1 base, J lost 4 bases, and 16 bases lay in between. The CDR3 contains 15 residues. CDR1 is SQVTM, CDR2 ANQGSEA, per germline.

The chain links TRBV18 to TRBJ2-1; possibly TRBD1 for D (5 bases). The CDR3 has 13 residues. V was cut by 2 bases and J by 7 bases, with 9 bases left in between. CDR1 and CDR2 from the germline V gene are KGHSH and LQKENI. CDR3 protein: CASSPIRANEQFF. The CDR3 DNA reads as TGTGCCAGCTCACCAATCAGGGCGAATGAGCAGTTCTTC.

This chain joins TRBV28 and TRBJ2-3, with 16 bases identical to TRBD2. Germline CDR1 MDHEN, CDR2 SYDVKM. The CDR3 is 16 residues long. J gave up 6 bases and V 4 bases, and 4 bases lay outside the gene matches. As DNA, the CDR3 is TGTGCCAGCAGTTGGGGACTAGCGGGAGGGCCGGATACGCAGTATTTT. This translates into CASSWGLAGGPDTQYF.

This clone was seen a single time. This chain connects TRBV20-1 to TRBJ2-7; D is unclear. CDR3 size: 10 residues. V was clipped by 1 base and J by 11 bases, with 9 bases between them. From germline, CDR1 is DFQATT and CDR2 SNEGSKA (reference sequence). CDR3 in DNA: TGCAGTGCTAGAGGGGGTGGTGAGTACTTC. Amino acid sequence: CSARGGGEYF.

V and J are TRBV9 and TRBJ2-3, with D possibly TRBD1 on 7 matching bases. Between the trimmed V and J ends, which lost 4 bases and 2 bases, there was a span of 23 bases. This CDR3 is 18 amino acids long. From germline, CDR1 is SGDLS and CDR2 YYNGEE. The CDR3, as DNA: TGTGCCAGCAGCACACAAGGAGGAGGGACAGCTAACACAGATACGCAGTATTTT. Encoded protein: CASSTQGGGTANTDTQYF.